Listed here are 2 T cell receptor beta chains from one sample, sequenced in a study of T cells in Graves' hyperthyroidism and ophthalmopathy. Amplified TCR beta CDR3 regions derived from RNA transcripts. TCR CDR3 regions were first amplified by RT-PCR with HTBI primers. MiXCR, run by TCRdb on the multiplex PCR reads, gives a single entry per CDR3 protein. The table lists about 610,000 distinct CDR3 sequences, roughly 14% of them singletons. The sample comprised blood. These receptors originate from a woman in her thirties or forties with Graves' ophthalmopathy.

This sequence joins TRBV6-1 and TRBJ2-2; TRBD2 matches 10 bases. Trimming at V came to 4 bases and at J to 6 bases, leaving 11 bases not matched to a gene. The CDR3 is 17 amino acids. Germline V gene sequence: CDR1 MNHNS, CDR2 SASEGT. In nucleotides, the CDR3 is TGTGCCAGCAGTGCGGGGCTAGCGGGAGAAGTCCCCGGGGAGCTGTTTTTT. This sequence encodes CASSAGLAGEVPGELFF.

This clonotype was seen many times. This chain uses TRBV28 with TRBJ1-1; maybe TRBD1 (5 bases). The germline V gene encodes CDR1 MDHEN and CDR2 SYDVKM. The CDR3 contains 15 residues. Trimming stripped 7 bases from V and 2 bases from J, with 17 bases between. This CDR3 reads CASNPSGLGNTEAFF. The CDR3 DNA is TGTGCCAGCAATCCCTCAGGGCTGGGAAACACTGAAGCTTTCTTT.